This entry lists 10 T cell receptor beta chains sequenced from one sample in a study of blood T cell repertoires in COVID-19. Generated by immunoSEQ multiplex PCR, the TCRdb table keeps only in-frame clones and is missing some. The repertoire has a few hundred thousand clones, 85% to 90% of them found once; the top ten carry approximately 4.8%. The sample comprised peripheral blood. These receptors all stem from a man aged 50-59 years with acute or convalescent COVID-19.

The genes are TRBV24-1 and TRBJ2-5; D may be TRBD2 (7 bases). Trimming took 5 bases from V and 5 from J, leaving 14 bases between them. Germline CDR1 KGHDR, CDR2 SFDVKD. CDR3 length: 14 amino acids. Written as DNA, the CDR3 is TGTGCCACCAGTGCTGGGGGGGCCATGGAGACCCAGTACTTC. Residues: CATSAGGAMETQYF.

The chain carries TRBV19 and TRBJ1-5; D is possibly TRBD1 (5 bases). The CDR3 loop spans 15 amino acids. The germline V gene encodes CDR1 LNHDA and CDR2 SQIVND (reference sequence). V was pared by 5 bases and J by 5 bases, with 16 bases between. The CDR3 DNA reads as TGTGCCAGTAGTCCCCGAAGGGGATCCTATCAGCCCCAGCATTTT. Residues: CASSPRRGSYQPQHF.

As DNA, the CDR3 is TGCGCCAGCAGCTTATCACAGGGTAGGGCTGAAGCTTTCTTT. It encodes CASSLSQGRAEAFF. J is TRBJ1-1 and V is TRBV5-1, with TRBD1 as a possible D gene (6 bases). Germline V gives CDR1 SGHRS, CDR2 YFSETQ. The CDR3 length is 14 residues. V gave up 2 bases and J gave up 6 bases, with 14 bases separating them.

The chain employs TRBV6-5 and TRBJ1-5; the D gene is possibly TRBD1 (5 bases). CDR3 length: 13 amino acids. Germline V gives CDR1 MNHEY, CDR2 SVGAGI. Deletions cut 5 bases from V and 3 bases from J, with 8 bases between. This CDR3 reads CASSRQHNQPQHF. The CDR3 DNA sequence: TGTGCCAGCAGTCGACAGCACAATCAGCCCCAGCATTTT.

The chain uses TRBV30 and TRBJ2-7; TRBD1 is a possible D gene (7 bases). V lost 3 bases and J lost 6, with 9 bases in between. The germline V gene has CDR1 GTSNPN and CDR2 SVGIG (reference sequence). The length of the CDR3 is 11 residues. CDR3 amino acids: CAWSQGGEQYF. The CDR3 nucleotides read TGTGCCTGGAGCCAGGGGGGCGAGCAGTACTTC.

The CDR3 region has the DNA TGTGCCTGGGGACAGGGGACCTTAGAAGCTTTCTTT. This encodes CAWGQGTLEAFF. This chain connects TRBV30 to TRBJ1-1; 9 positions agree with TRBD1. Germline trimming cut 5 bases from V and 8 bases from J; bases unmatched to any gene: 6. This CDR3 has 12 amino acids. Germline lookup yields CDR1 GTSNPN and CDR2 SVGIG (reference sequence). Full variable domain (outside the CDR3, taken from reference TRBV30 and TRBJ1-1): SQTIHQWPATLVQPVGSPLSLECTVEGTSNPNLYWYRQAAGRGLQLLFYSVGIGQISSEVPQNLSASRPQDRQFILSSKKLLLSDSGFYLCAWGQGTLEAFFGQGTRLTVV.

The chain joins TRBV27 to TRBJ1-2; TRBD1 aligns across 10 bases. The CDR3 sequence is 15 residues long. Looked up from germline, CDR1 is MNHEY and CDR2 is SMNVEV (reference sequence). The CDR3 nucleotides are TGTGCAGGCCCCCGGGACAGGGGAGGATATTATGGCTACACCTTC. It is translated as CAGPRDRGGYYGYTF.

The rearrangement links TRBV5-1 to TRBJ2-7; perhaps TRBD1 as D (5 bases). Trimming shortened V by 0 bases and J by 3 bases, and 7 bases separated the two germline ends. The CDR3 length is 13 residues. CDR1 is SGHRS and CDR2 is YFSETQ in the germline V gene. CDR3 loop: CASSLGQNYEQYF. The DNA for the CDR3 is TGCGCCAGCAGCTTGGGACAGAACTACGAGCAGTACTTC.

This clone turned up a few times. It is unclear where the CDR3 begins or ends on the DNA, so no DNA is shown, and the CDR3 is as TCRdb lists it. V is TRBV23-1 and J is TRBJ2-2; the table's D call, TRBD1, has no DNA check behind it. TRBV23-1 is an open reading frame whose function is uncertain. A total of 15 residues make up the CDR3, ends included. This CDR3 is CASSLRGFGAGELFF.

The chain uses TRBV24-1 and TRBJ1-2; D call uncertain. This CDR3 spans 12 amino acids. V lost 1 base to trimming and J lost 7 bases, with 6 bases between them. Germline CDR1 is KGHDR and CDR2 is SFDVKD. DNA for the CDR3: TGTGCCACCAGTGATTTCGCGGGTGGCTACACCTTC. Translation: CATSDFAGGYTF.